These 19 T cell receptor beta chains were all obtained from the same sample, sequenced in a study of identical twins. TCRdb redid the calling of the 5' RACE reads with MiXCR, one entry per CDR3 protein. The sample comprises about 190,000 distinct CDR3 sequences, 15% of which are singletons, and 40% rests with the top ten. The sample was also linked to a second study, of T cells expressing NK-cell markers.

Sequenced: CD8+ T cells sorted from blood. All receptors come from a woman aged 18-29 years in good health.

This sequence joins TRBV7-9 and TRBJ2-7, with D perhaps TRBD2 (6 bases). The CDR3 covers 14 residues. The V end lost 5 bases, the J end lost 6 bases, and 17 bases lay between the germline ends. Germline V gene sequence: CDR1 SEHNR, CDR2 FQNEAQ (reference sequence). The CDR3 spells CASSPPAGRGEQYF. The DNA of the CDR3 is TGTGCCAGCAGCCCCCCGGCGGGAAGGGGCGAGCAGTACTTC.

This clonotype has more than one count but fewer than ten. V usage is TRBV7-7 and J usage is TRBJ2-1; 11 nucleotides agree with TRBD2. Germline CDR1 and CDR2: SSHAT and FNYEAQ (reference sequence). Trimming cost V 3 bases and J 9 bases; bases outside gene matches: 1. This CDR3 is 13 amino acids long. In DNA, the CDR3 is TGTGCCAGCAGCTTCGGGACTAGCGGTGAGCAGTTCTTC. This gives the protein CASSFGTSGEQFF.

This chain connects TRBV20-1 to TRBJ2-7; D gene unclear. The germline V gene has CDR1 DFQATT and CDR2 SNEGSKA (reference sequence). This CDR3 contains 12 residues. Trimming left V 3 bases short and J 0 bases short, with 6 bases between. The CDR3 bases are TGCAGTGCTAGTCCGGGCTCCTACGAGCAGTACTTC. This encodes CSASPGSYEQYF.

The rearrangement links TRBV14 to TRBJ2-7; possible D gene TRBD2, 6 bases. The CDR3 extends over 15 amino acids. With 1 base removed from V and 0 bases from J, the gap between germline ends came to 10 bases. Germline V CDR1 and CDR2: SGHDN, FVKESK. The CDR3 region has the DNA TGTGCCAGCAGCCAAGGTATAGCGGCCTCCTACGAGCAGTACTTC. Residues: CASSQGIAASYEQYF. Looking up the rest from reference TRBV14 and TRBJ2-7 gives the full variable domain: EAGVTQFPSHSVIEKGQTVTLRCDPISGHDNLYWYRRVMGKEIKFLLHFVKESKQDESGMPNNRFLAERTGGTYSTLKVQPAELEDSGVYFCASSQGIAASYEQYFGPGTRLTVT.

This clonotype was seen a handful of times. The chain combines TRBV4-3 with TRBJ2-3; TRBD2 aligns across 13 bases. Germline-derived CDR1 and CDR2 are LGHNA and YSLEER. The trim removed 0 bases at V and 4 bases at J, leaving 10 bases unmatched. The CDR3 totals 19 residues. This CDR3 reads CASSQDLLFTSGRADTQYF. In DNA form, the CDR3 reads TGCGCCAGCAGCCAAGATCTCTTATTCACTAGCGGGAGGGCAGATACGCAGTATTTT.

V gene TRBV19 combines with J gene TRBJ2-1, with 10 bases lining up with TRBD2. With 5 bases clipped from V and 0 bases from J, the junction kept 4 bases outside the gene matches. Germline V gene data show CDR1 as LNHDA and CDR2 as SQIVND (reference sequence). The CDR3 consists of 16 residues. CDR3 DNA: TGTGCCAGTAGTCTAGCGGGAGTGACCTCCTACAATGAGCAGTTCTTC. Translation: CASSLAGVTSYNEQFF.

V gene TRBV5-4 combines with J gene TRBJ1-2; D is uncertain. The CDR3 runs 14 residues. Germline V gene lookup returns CDR1 SGHNT and CDR2 YYREEE (reference sequence). V lost 2 bases to trimming and J lost 6 bases, with 14 bases between them. The CDR3 sequence: CASSFEGSGHGYTF. The CDR3 nucleotides are TGTGCCAGCAGCTTCGAAGGGTCAGGACATGGCTACACCTTC.

This clonotype appeared a few times. The chain has TRBV7-2 and TRBJ2-3; D gene ambiguous. V was clipped by 8 bases and J by 4 bases, with 16 bases between them. Germline-derived CDR1 and CDR2 are SGHTA and FQGNSA. The CDR3 length is 14 residues. In nucleotides, the CDR3 is TGTGCCAGCCTCGTCGGTATGGGCGCAGATACGCAGTATTTT. It yields the protein CASLVGMGADTQYF.

This clonotype was counted between two and nine times. The V and J genes are TRBV12-3 or TRBV12-4 and TRBJ2-5, with 8 bases fitting TRBD2. The trim removed 2 bases at V and 1 base at J, leaving 3 bases unmatched. The CDR3 spans 15 residues. The CDR3 is CASSLLAGSQETQYF. The CDR3 DNA sequence: TGTGCCAGCAGTTTACTAGCGGGCTCCCAAGAGACCCAGTACTTC.

The chain recombines TRBV9 with TRBJ2-1, with 8 bases aligning to TRBD1. The CDR3 consists of 16 residues. Trimming at V came to 3 bases and at J to 2 bases, leaving 7 bases not matched to a gene. CDR1 is SGDLS, CDR2 YYNGEE, per germline. For the CDR3, the DNA is TGTGCCAGCAGCGCACATCCGGGACAGGCCTACAATGAGCAGTTCTTC. Protein product: CASSAHPGQAYNEQFF.

The genes are TRBV19 and TRBJ1-1; 7 bases are shared with TRBD1. Germline CDR1 is LNHDA and CDR2 is SQIVND (reference sequence). With 9 bases clipped from V and 6 bases from J, the junction kept 13 bases outside the gene matches. The CDR3 extends over 14 amino acids. The CDR3 protein is CASFETGWGPEAFF. CDR3 coding DNA: TGTGCCAGCTTTGAGACAGGGTGGGGGCCTGAAGCTTTCTTT.

CDR3 coding DNA: TGTGCCAGCAGTTCTCCGGGACGACCTATCCCCAATGAGCAGTTCTTC. Amino acids: CASSSPGRPIPNEQFF. The genes are TRBV7-2 and TRBJ2-1; TRBD1 or TRBD2 may be the D gene (5 bases each). The V and J ends lost 6 bases and 6 bases respectively, with 21 bases between them. Germline assignment: CDR1 SGHTA and CDR2 FQGNSA. The CDR3 has 16 residues. The whole variable domain, remainder taken from reference TRBV7-2 and TRBJ2-1, is GAGVSQSPSNKVTEKGKDVELRCDPISGHTALYWYRQSLGQGLEFLIYFQGNSAPDKSGLPSDRFSAERTGGSVSTLTIQRTQQEDSAVYLCASSSPGRPIPNEQFFGPGTRLTVL.

This clonotype was counted only a few times. The chain joins TRBV28 to TRBJ1-2; TRBD1 matches 8 bases. The CDR3 is made up of 13 amino acids. Germline V CDR1 and CDR2: MDHEN, SYDVKM. J was trimmed by 7 bases and V by 7 bases; bases with no gene match: 8. The CDR3 DNA follows: TGTGCCAGCACCCTTTCGACAGGGGCTGGCTACACCTTC. Translation: CASTLSTGAGYTF.

A few counts support this clonotype. The gene calls are TRBV12-3 or TRBV12-4 and TRBJ1-2, with D hard to call. This CDR3 is 12 amino acids long. The V end was cut by 10 bases, the J end by 0 bases, with 9 bases between. CDR3 DNA sequence: TGTGCCATCGAGGGCTCTAACTATGGCTACACCTTC. Its translation: CAIEGSNYGYTF.

The J gene is TRBJ2-3, the V gene TRBV27; 7 bases line up with TRBD1. V dropped 0 bases and J dropped 3; count of bases not matched to a gene: 12. The germline gives CDR1 MNHEY, CDR2 SMNVEV (reference sequence). The CDR3 runs 18 residues. In DNA form, the CDR3 reads TGTGCCAGCAGTTTATCCAGTGGGGACAGAGGACTGACAGATACGCAGTATTTT. Protein: CASSLSSGDRGLTDTQYF.

The chain carries TRBV6-2 or TRBV6-3 and TRBJ2-2; D remains ambiguous. Germline V gene data show CDR1 as MNHEY and CDR2 as SVGEGT. V was pared by 7 bases and J by 7 bases, with 16 bases between. This CDR3 spans 14 amino acids. CDR3 in amino acids: CASIPGRPGGELFF. In nucleotides, the CDR3 is TGTGCCAGCATTCCGGGCCGCCCCGGCGGGGAGCTGTTTTTT.

The chain combines TRBV20-1 with TRBJ2-7; no clear D. V lost 0 bases and J lost 3, with 12 bases in between. The germline V gene has CDR1 DFQATT and CDR2 SNEGSKA (reference sequence). CDR3 size: 14 residues. The CDR3 DNA reads as TGCAGTGCTAGAGATCGGGCAGCCATCTACGAGCAGTACTTC. This translates into CSARDRAAIYEQYF.

J is TRBJ2-3 and V is TRBV9; the match to TRBD2 covers 10 bases. CDR1 is SGDLS and CDR2 is YYNGEE in the germline V gene. J was trimmed by 2 bases and V by 4 bases; bases with no gene match: 7. CDR3 length: 16 amino acids. The CDR3 DNA follows: TGTGCCAGCAGCCGAGGGACTAGCGAGTTCACAGATACGCAGTATTTT. Translating gives CASSRGTSEFTDTQYF.

This chain links TRBV12-5 with TRBJ2-5, with a weak D call TRBD2 (5 bases). The V gene lost 1 base and the J gene lost 0 bases, with 12 bases spanning the gap. The V gene's germline CDR1 is LGHNT and CDR2 FRNRAP. The CDR3 totals 16 residues. The CDR3: CASGLGIRGHQETQYF. In nucleotides, the CDR3 is TGTGCTAGTGGTTTGGGGATTCGGGGTCACCAAGAGACCCAGTACTTC.